This section outlines one T cell receptor (beta chain) sequence together with its context. This entry comes from a study of radiotherapy plus CTLA-4 blockade in lung cancer. Study-wide background: Disease control was present in 30% to 40% of patients, and objective responses in approximately 20%.

The germline V and J ends were trimmed by 4 bases and 2 bases, with 8 bases remaining between them. CDR1 is MNHNY and CDR2 is SVGAGI in the germline V gene (reference sequence). This CDR3 contains 14 residues. Sequenced by immunoSEQ multiplex PCR; TCRdb stores in-frame clones only, minus some. The repertoire consists of 30,000 to 40,000 clones, with around 74% occurring once and the leading ten covering roughly 13%. Sample: peripheral blood, taken from a patient treated with radiotherapy plus ipilimumab. This clonotype was sampled from a human donor with non-small cell lung cancer that progressed on radiotherapy plus ipilimumab. The V gene is TRBV6-6, the J gene TRBJ1-4; D is undetermined. This CDR3 is CASSLSGTNEKLFF. CDR3 in DNA: TGTGCCAGCAGTTTATCGGGCACTAATGAAAAACTGTTTTTT.